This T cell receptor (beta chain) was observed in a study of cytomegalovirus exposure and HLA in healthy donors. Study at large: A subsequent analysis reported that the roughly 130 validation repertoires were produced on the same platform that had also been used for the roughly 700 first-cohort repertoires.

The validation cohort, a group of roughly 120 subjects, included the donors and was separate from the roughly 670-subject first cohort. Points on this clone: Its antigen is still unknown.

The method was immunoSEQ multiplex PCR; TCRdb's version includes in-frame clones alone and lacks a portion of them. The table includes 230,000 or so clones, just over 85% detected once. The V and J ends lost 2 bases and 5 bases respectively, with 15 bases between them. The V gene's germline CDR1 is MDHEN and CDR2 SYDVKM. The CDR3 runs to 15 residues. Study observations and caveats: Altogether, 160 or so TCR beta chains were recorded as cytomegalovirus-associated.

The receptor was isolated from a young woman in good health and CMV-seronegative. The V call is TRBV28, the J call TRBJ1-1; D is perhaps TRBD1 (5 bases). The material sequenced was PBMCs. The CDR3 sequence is CASSLKGGTTTEAFF. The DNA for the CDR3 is TGTGCCAGCAGTTTAAAAGGAGGGACGACGACTGAAGCTTTCTTT.